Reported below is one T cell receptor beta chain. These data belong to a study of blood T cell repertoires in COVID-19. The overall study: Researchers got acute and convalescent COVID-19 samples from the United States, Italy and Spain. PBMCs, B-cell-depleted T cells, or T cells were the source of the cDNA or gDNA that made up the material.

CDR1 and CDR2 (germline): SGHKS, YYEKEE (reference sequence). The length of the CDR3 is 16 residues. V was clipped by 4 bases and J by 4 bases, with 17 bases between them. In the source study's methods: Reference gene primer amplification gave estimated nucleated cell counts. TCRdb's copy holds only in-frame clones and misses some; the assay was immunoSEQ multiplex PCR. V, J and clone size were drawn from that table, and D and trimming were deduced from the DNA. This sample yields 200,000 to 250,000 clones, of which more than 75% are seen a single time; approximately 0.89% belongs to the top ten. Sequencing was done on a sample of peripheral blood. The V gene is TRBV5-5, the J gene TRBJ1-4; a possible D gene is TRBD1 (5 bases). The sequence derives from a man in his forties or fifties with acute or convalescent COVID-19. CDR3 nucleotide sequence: TGTGCCAGCAGCGAAACTCCAGGGTCAAATAATGAAAAACTGTTTTTT. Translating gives CASSETPGSNNEKLFF. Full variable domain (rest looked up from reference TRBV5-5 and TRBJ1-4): DAGVTQSPTHLIKTRGQQVTLRCSPISGHKSVSWYQQVLGQGPQFIFQYYEKEERGRGNFPDRFSARQFPNYSSELNVNALLLGDSALYLCASSETPGSNNEKLFFGSGTQLSVL.